This TCR beta chain was retrieved from a study of T cells after yellow fever vaccination (dated by TCRdb to between 2019 and 2020). Study-level background: Libraries from fractions with low cell numbers were prepared with the SMART-Seq v4 Ultra Low Input RNA kit. Bulk TCR alpha and beta repertoires were sequenced longitudinally to track T-cell clones before and after primary and booster YFV17D yellow fever vaccination. Two healthy male donors, one aged 18 to 30 and one aged 30 to 40 years, made up the cohort. Blood samples were taken at several timepoints before and after primary and secondary immunization, and bulk PBMC replicates and cell subsets were isolated.

Synthesis of TCR cDNA relied on 5'RACE template switching, a step that introduced a universal primer site along with unique molecular identifiers. Priming of cDNA synthesis was performed from both the TCR alpha and TCR beta constant segments. Libraries were amplified in two PCR steps, with sample barcodes and sequencing adapters added in the second step. Libraries were sequenced on Illumina HiSeq 2500 (2x100 bp) or NovaSeq (2x150 bp). In the source study's methods: MIGEC handled demultiplexing of reads and collapsing into UMI consensus sequences, while MiXCR performed V(D)J alignment. Using edgeR on replicate PBMC samples, clonotypes were called vaccine-responding if FDR was below 0.01 and the log2 fold change was above 5 up to day 15. Each bulk clonotype was labeled CD4 or CD8 based on which sequenced repertoire, CD4 or CD8, contained the clonotype at higher abundance. TCRdb reworked the public reads: Q25 trimming with fastp, MiXCR clone assembly, productive beta chains retained. Here each entry gathers all rows of one CDR3 protein and keeps the most common genes and DNA. These V and J calls are TCRdb output, not the study's own analysis. The sample records 50,000 or so distinct CDR3 sequences, 6% to 8% of which are singletons. The ten largest clones take up around 28% of the sample.

Overall results and qualifications from the work: The secondary T-cell response was found to be weaker but faster than the primary response, with a peak reached on day 5 rather than on day 15. Because the study included only two donors, the extent to which the findings can be generalized is limited. FACS-sorted repertoires could contain abundant contaminating clonotypes from the bulk population, so computational filtering was required. Most clones expanded after primary vaccination were re-detected after the booster (around 96% of CD4 and approximately 85% of CD8), suggesting broad memory maintenance. A small share of clonotypes was detected in both CD4 and CD8 compartments, with the overlap likely arising from convergent recombination.

CDR1 and CDR2 (DFQATT, SNEGSKA) derive from the germline V gene (reference sequence). The V end loses 4 bases and the J end loses 3 bases, and a stretch of 7 bases separates them. The CDR3 spans 12 residues, from the cysteine through the phenylalanine. Of the read, only the CDR3 DNA is kept; its 36 bases are in frame from base 1. The meaning of the sample's treatment or condition label: live attenuated yellow fever vaccine strain. PBMCs were isolated from peripheral blood using a standard Ficoll-Paque protocol. Dynabeads CD4 and CD8 positive selection kits were used to isolate CD4 and CD8 T-cell fractions. RNA was extracted with TriZol from bulk PBMCs, CD4 and CD8 fractions, and dextramer-positive and dextramer-negative fractions. This clonotype has a handful of counts. Its antigen target is currently unknown. No base qualities exist here, and no much larger clone lies one base off it.

Rearrangement joined TRBV20-1 to TRBJ1-5, with no confidently assigned D gene. The clonotype originates from a man in his late teens or twenties who received the YFV17D yellow fever vaccine. The sequences come from CD8+ T cells sorted from PBMCs, collected around 15 days after the first yellow fever vaccination. The nucleotides read TGCAGTGCTAAAGGGCCCAATCAGCCCCAGCATTTT. This sequence encodes CSAKGPNQPQHF.